Below, 17 T cell receptor beta chains from the same sample are listed, as sequenced in a study of CD8 T cells in ankylosing spondylitis. Their recognized antigens are unknown. Study outcomes and limitations: Ankylosing spondylitis blood appeared to be characterized by a TCR beta motif of eight highly homologous variants.

TCRdb reprocessed the 5' RACE reads with MiXCR, giving one entry per CDR3 protein. The sample includes 450,000 or so distinct CDR3 sequences, 25% to 30% of them seen just once. Source material: blood, either unsorted or a sorted T cell fraction (not recorded which). The receptors shown here come from a male donor with ankylosing spondylitis.

The V call is TRBV5-1, the J call TRBJ2-6; D assignment may be TRBD1 or TRBD2 (6 bases each). Germline values: CDR1 SGHRS, CDR2 YFSETQ. The V end lost 4 bases, the J end lost 0 bases, and 14 bases lay between the germline ends. The CDR3 covers 17 residues. The CDR3 spells CASSGGRSTSGANVLTF. The DNA for the CDR3 is TGCGCCAGCAGCGGGGGGCGGAGTACCTCTGGGGCCAACGTCCTGACTTTC.

The chain joins TRBV20-1 to TRBJ2-3; 9 bases are a match to TRBD1. The V gene end was trimmed by 5 bases and the J gene end by 8 bases; junction bases not matched to a gene: 2. The germline V gene encodes CDR1 DFQATT and CDR2 SNEGSKA (reference sequence). The CDR3 contains 11 residues. The CDR3 DNA reads as TGCAGTGCTGACAGGGGGATTACGCAGTATTTT. Its translation: CSADRGITQYF.

This clonotype was seen only a few times. The gene calls are TRBV15 and TRBJ1-2; maybe TRBD1 (5 bases). The CDR3 loop spans 13 amino acids. The V gene's germline CDR1 is LNHNV and CDR2 YYDKDF (reference sequence). Trimming pared 1 base from V and 7 bases from J, leaving 10 bases between. The CDR3 nucleotides are TGTGCCACCAGCAGAGTCGGGGACGGTGGCTACACCTTC. Its translation is CATSRVGDGGYTF.

This clonotype was seen a few times. This chain connects TRBV11-1 to TRBJ1-4, with D unresolved. Trimming removed 2 bases at V and 8 bases at J, with 24 bases between. The CDR3 consists of 18 residues. The germline gives CDR1 SGHAT, CDR2 FQDESV (reference sequence). The CDR3 loop reads CASSLYFSPGYQGEKLFF. The CDR3 DNA reads as TGTGCCAGCAGCTTATACTTTTCCCCCGGGTACCAAGGCGAAAAACTGTTTTTT. Full variable domain (outside the CDR3, taken from reference TRBV11-1 and TRBJ1-4): EAEVAQSPRYKITEKSQAVAFWCDPISGHATLYWYRQILGQGPELLVQFQDESVVDDSQLPKDRFSAERLKGVDSTLKIQPAELGDSAMYLCASSLYFSPGYQGEKLFFGSGTQLSVL.

The chain uses TRBV3-1 and TRBJ2-7; TRBD1 matches at 9 bases. The CDR3 is 12 residues long. The ends lost 3 bases at V and 9 bases at J; junction bases unmatched: 3. The germline V gene has CDR1 LGHDT and CDR2 YNNKEL (reference sequence). CDR3 nucleotide sequence: TGTGCCAGCAGCCAGACAGGGGGAAGGCAGTACGTC. Translation: CASSQTGGRQYV.

This chain uses TRBV25-1 with TRBJ1-2; 9 bases fit TRBD1. J gave up 6 bases and V 6 bases, and 5 bases lay outside the gene matches. CDR1 is MGHDK, CDR2 SYGVNS, per germline. The CDR3 totals 13 residues. CDR3 region: CASRGQGLHGYTF. CDR3 sequence (DNA): TGTGCCAGCAGGGGACAGGGCCTCCATGGCTACACCTTC.

The chain carries TRBV15 and TRBJ2-5, with D perhaps matching TRBD2 (5 bases). The CDR3 consists of 14 residues. The germline V gene has CDR1 LNHNV and CDR2 YYDKDF (reference sequence). Trimming removed 3 bases from V and 4 bases from J, with 12 bases in between. The CDR3 region is CATSSEGSRETQYF. In nucleotides, the CDR3 is TGTGCCACCAGCAGTGAGGGATCGAGAGAGACCCAGTACTTC.

The chain employs TRBV20-1 and TRBJ2-2; D is unclear. This CDR3 is 14 amino acids long. Trimming removed 0 bases from V and 5 bases from J, with 10 bases in between. Germline CDR1 DFQATT, CDR2 SNEGSKA (reference sequence). For the CDR3, the DNA is TGCAGTGCTAGAGAAATGGTGGGGACCGGGGAGCTGTTTTTT. Its translation is CSAREMVGTGELFF.

This clonotype was picked up a small number of times. The rearrangement links TRBV7-2 to TRBJ2-3, with no clear D. Germline lookup yields CDR1 SGHTA and CDR2 FQGNSA. The CDR3 contains 14 residues. V was shortened by 4 bases and J by 2 bases, with 10 bases between the two germline ends. DNA for the CDR3: TGTGCCAGCAGCTCTCAGTGGTACACAGATACGCAGTATTTT. This gives the protein CASSSQWYTDTQYF.

In its sample, this clonotype was seen a few times. J is TRBJ2-5 and V is TRBV27, with D perhaps given as TRBD1 or TRBD2 (5 bases each). Per germline, CDR1 MNHEY and CDR2 SMNVEV (reference sequence). CDR3 length equals 14 residues. V lost 5 bases, J lost 9 bases, and 19 bases lay in between. CDR3 DNA sequence: TGTGCCAGCAGTCCTCTAGGGACCCGCACGGCCCAGTACTTC. Residues: CASSPLGTRTAQYF.

J is TRBJ2-6 and V is TRBV12-3 or TRBV12-4; 7 bases match TRBD1. With 5 bases clipped from V and 1 base from J, the junction kept 2 bases outside the gene matches. This CDR3 contains 15 residues. Written as DNA, the CDR3 is TGTGCCAGCAGTCGACAGGGATCTGGGGCCAACGTCCTGACTTTC. This encodes CASSRQGSGANVLTF.

The J gene is TRBJ1-5, the V gene TRBV30, with D tentatively TRBD1 (6 bases). The germline V gene has CDR1 GTSNPN and CDR2 SVGIG (reference sequence). V was pared by 1 base and J by 4 bases, with 11 bases between. The CDR3 sequence is 14 residues long. CDR3 region: CAWSEGVGNQPQHF. The CDR3 DNA sequence: TGTGCCTGGAGTGAGGGGGTCGGGAATCAGCCCCAGCATTTT.

The rearrangement links TRBV9 to TRBJ2-5; no definite D call. The V end was cut by 7 bases, the J end by 5 bases, with 15 bases between. Looked up from germline, CDR1 is SGDLS and CDR2 is YYNGEE. This CDR3 spans 13 amino acids. The CDR3 loop reads CASRVTWRETQYF. Here the CDR3 DNA reads TGTGCCAGCCGAGTGACCTGGCGGGAGACCCAGTACTTC.

This clonotype appeared a few times. The chain couples TRBV7-2 to TRBJ1-5, with no clear D. Germline assignment: CDR1 SGHTA and CDR2 FQGNSA. The CDR3 is 14 amino acids. Trimming shortened V by 4 bases and J by 7 bases, and 14 bases separated the two germline ends. CDR3 sequence: CASSYRAPGQPQHF. CDR3 DNA: TGTGCCAGCAGCTATCGGGCCCCGGGGCAGCCCCAGCATTTT.

The rearrangement uses TRBV4-1 and TRBJ2-7; D might be TRBD1 or TRBD2, each matching 7 bases. Between the trimmed V and J ends, which lost 1 base and 3 bases, there was a span of 13 bases. The CDR3 totals 15 residues. Germline V gene sequence: CDR1 MGHRA, CDR2 YSYEKL. The CDR3 reads CASSQGQGGYYEQYF. DNA of the CDR3: TGCGCCAGCAGCCAAGGTCAGGGGGGGTACTACGAGCAGTACTTC.

This clonotype appeared a few times. V gene TRBV10-3 combines with J gene TRBJ2-1; 8 bases line up with TRBD1. CDR1 is ENHRY, CDR2 SYGVKD, per germline. V was clipped by 8 bases and J by 8 bases; unmatched bases: 8. CDR3 length equals 13 residues. CDR3 amino acids: CAIAGQGADEQFF. DNA for the CDR3: TGTGCCATCGCGGGTCAGGGGGCCGATGAGCAGTTCTTC.

The chain is built from TRBV15 and TRBJ2-1, with 8 bases aligning to TRBD2. CDR3 size: 16 residues. The germline CDR1 and CDR2 sequences are LNHNV and YYDKDF (reference sequence). After removal of 0 bases from V and 9 bases from J, the junction contained 10 bases not matched to a gene. The CDR3 region is CATSRDPGGTGGEQFF. The CDR3 region has the DNA TGTGCCACCAGCAGAGATCCGGGAGGGACGGGGGGTGAGCAGTTCTTC.